These 10 T cell receptor beta chains share one sample of origin, sequenced in a study of blood T cell repertoires in COVID-19. Produced via immunoSEQ multiplex PCR; TCRdb's table is partial and in-frame only. This sample yields approximately 170,000 clones, of which 88% are seen a single time; roughly 8.6% belongs to the top ten. The sequenced material came from PBMCs or T cells enriched from blood (not recorded which). These receptors were collected from a woman under 30 who had recovered from COVID-19.

The J gene is TRBJ2-1, the V gene TRBV7-2; weak D call: TRBD2 (5 bases). The CDR3 is 15 amino acids. The germline gives CDR1 SGHTA, CDR2 FQGNSA. V was cut by 1 base and J by 3 bases, with 10 bases left in between. Here the CDR3 reads CASSLVTGNYNEQFF. The DNA for the CDR3 is TGTGCCAGCAGCTTAGTGACGGGGAACTACAATGAGCAGTTCTTC. Combining the CDR3 with reference TRBV7-2 and TRBJ2-1 gives the whole variable domain GAGVSQSPSNKVTEKGKDVELRCDPISGHTALYWYRQSLGQGLEFLIYFQGNSAPDKSGLPSDRFSAERTGGSVSTLTIQRTQQEDSAVYLCASSLVTGNYNEQFFGPGTRLTVL.

The V and J genes are TRBV12-3 or TRBV12-4 and TRBJ1-5; 7 positions match TRBD1. The J segment lost 6 bases and the V segment lost 7 bases, leaving 6 bases of the junction unmatched. This CDR3 contains 13 residues. The CDR3 reads CASNTGASQPQHF. CDR3 nucleotides: TGTGCCAGCAATACAGGGGCAAGTCAGCCCCAGCATTTT.

This chain links TRBV5-1 with TRBJ1-1; TRBD1 aligns across 10 bases. This CDR3 is 17 amino acids long. Looked up from germline, CDR1 is SGHRS and CDR2 is YFSETQ. V shed 3 bases and J 2 bases; nucleotides not matched to a gene: 10. CDR3 region: CASSSIPGTGVNTEAFF. The CDR3 DNA reads as TGCGCCAGCAGCTCGATCCCCGGGACAGGGGTTAACACTGAAGCTTTCTTT.

J is TRBJ2-2 and V is TRBV5-1; D uncertain. V was pared by 4 bases and J by 1 base, with 11 bases between. Germline-derived CDR1 and CDR2 are SGHRS and YFSETQ. CDR3 size: 15 residues. The CDR3 is CASSPGQLNTGELFF. Here the CDR3 DNA reads TGCGCCAGCAGCCCGGGTCAGCTGAACACCGGGGAGCTGTTTTTT. Drawing the rest from reference TRBV5-1 and TRBJ2-2, the complete variable domain is KAGVTQTPRYLIKTRGQQVTLSCSPISGHRSVSWYQQTPGQGLQFLFEYFSETQRNKGNFPGRFSGRQFSNSRSEMNVSTLELGDSALYLCASSPGQLNTGELFFGEGSRLTVL.

The chain employs TRBV27 and TRBJ2-2; 8 bases are a match to TRBD2. The germline gives CDR1 MNHEY, CDR2 SMNVEV (reference sequence). There are 16 residues in the CDR3. Trimming cost V 7 bases and J 6 bases; bases outside gene matches: 13. In DNA form, the CDR3 reads TGTGCCAGCAAGGCTTATCAGCGGGAGATAGCCGGGGAGCTGTTTTTT. This translates into CASKAYQREIAGELFF.

The rearrangement uses TRBV5-8 and TRBJ1-2, with 7 nucleotides matching TRBD1. The germline V gene has CDR1 SGHTS and CDR2 YDEGEE. This CDR3 is built from 14 residues. The J segment lost 4 bases and the V segment lost 4 bases, leaving 7 bases of the junction unmatched. In DNA, the CDR3 is TGTGCCAGCAGCCTCCCAGGGGGTGGCTATGGCTACACCTTC. Amino acids: CASSLPGGGYGYTF.

V gene TRBV4-3 combines with J gene TRBJ1-6; possible D gene TRBD1, 6 bases. The CDR3 loop spans 16 amino acids. V was shortened by 1 base and J by 9 bases, with 16 bases between the two germline ends. The germline CDR1 and CDR2 sequences are LGHNA and YSLEER. The CDR3 loop is CASSQASQGPGSPLHF. DNA for the CDR3: TGCGCCAGCAGCCAAGCGAGTCAGGGGCCTGGTTCACCCCTCCACTTT.

The rearrangement links TRBV4-2 to TRBJ2-7; 10 bases fit TRBD1. The junction had 1 base not matched to a gene; V was cut back by 2 bases and J by 3 bases. The V gene's germline CDR1 is LGHNA and CDR2 YNFKEQ. This CDR3 contains 14 residues. The CDR3 sequence: CASSQRTGGYEQYF. The CDR3 nucleotides are TGTGCCAGCAGCCAACGGACAGGGGGCTACGAGCAGTACTTC.

The chain recombines TRBV27 with TRBJ1-6; the D gene is possibly TRBD1 (6 bases). CDR3 length: 17 amino acids. Trimming stripped 0 bases from V and 2 bases from J, with 11 bases between. Germline V lookup: CDR1 MNHEY, CDR2 SMNVEV (reference sequence). The DNA of the CDR3 is TGTGCCAGCAGTTTATCGGCAGGGGCCACCTATAATTCACCCCTCCACTTT. Its protein product is CASSLSAGATYNSPLHF.

In DNA form, the CDR3 reads TGTGCCAGCAGCCATCTAGGGACAGGGGGCGCCTACGAGCAGTACTTC. Its translation is CASSHLGTGGAYEQYF. The gene calls are TRBV28 and TRBJ2-7; 12 bases agree with TRBD1. The CDR3 length is 16 residues. CDR1 is MDHEN and CDR2 is SYDVKM in the germline V gene. The V gene end was trimmed by 6 bases and the J gene end by 2 bases; junction bases not matched to a gene: 8. Drawing the rest from reference TRBV28 and TRBJ2-7, the complete variable domain is DVKVTQSSRYLVKRTGEKVFLECVQDMDHENMFWYRQDPGLGLRLIYFSYDVKMKEKGDIPEGYSVSREKKERFSLILESASTNQTSMYLCASSHLGTGGAYEQYFGPGTRLTVT.